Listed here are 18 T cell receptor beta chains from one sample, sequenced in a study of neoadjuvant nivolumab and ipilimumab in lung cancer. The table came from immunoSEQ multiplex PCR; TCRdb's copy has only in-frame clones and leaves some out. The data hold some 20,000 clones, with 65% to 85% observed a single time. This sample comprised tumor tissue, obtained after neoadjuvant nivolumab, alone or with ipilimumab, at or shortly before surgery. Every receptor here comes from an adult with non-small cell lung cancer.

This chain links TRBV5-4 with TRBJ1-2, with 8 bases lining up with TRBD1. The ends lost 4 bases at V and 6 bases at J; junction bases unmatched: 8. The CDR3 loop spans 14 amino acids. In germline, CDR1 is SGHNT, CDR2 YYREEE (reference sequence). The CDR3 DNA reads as TGTGCCAGCAGCATGGACAGGGAGGCGGATGGCTACACCTTC. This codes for CASSMDREADGYTF.

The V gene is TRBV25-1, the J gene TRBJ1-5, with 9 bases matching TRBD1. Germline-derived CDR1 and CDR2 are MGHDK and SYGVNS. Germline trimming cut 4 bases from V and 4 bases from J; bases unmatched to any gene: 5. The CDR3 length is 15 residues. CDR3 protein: CASSARTGVNQPQHF. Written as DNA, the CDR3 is TGTGCCAGCAGTGCCCGGACAGGGGTTAATCAGCCCCAGCATTTT.

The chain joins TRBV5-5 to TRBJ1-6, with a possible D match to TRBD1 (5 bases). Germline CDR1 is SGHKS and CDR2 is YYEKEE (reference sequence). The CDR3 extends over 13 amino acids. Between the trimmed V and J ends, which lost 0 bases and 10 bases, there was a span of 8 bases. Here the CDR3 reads CASSLVGDSPLHF. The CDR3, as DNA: TGTGCCAGCAGCTTGGTTGGGGACTCACCCCTCCACTTT. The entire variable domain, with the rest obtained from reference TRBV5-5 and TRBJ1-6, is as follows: DAGVTQSPTHLIKTRGQQVTLRCSPISGHKSVSWYQQVLGQGPQFIFQYYEKEERGRGNFPDRFSARQFPNYSSELNVNALLLGDSALYLCASSLVGDSPLHFGNGTRLTVT.

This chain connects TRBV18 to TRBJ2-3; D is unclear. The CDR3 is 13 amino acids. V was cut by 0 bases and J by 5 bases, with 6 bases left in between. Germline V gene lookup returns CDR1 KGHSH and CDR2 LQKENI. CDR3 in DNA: TGTGCCAGCTCACCACCGCTAGTAGATACGCAGTATTTT. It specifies CASSPPLVDTQYF.

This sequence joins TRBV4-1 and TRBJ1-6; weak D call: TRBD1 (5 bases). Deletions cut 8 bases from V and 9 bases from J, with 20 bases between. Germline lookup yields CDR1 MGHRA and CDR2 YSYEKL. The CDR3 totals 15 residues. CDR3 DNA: TGCGCCAGCCGATTACTGGGGCCTCTCATTTCACCCCTCCACTTT. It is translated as CASRLLGPLISPLHF.

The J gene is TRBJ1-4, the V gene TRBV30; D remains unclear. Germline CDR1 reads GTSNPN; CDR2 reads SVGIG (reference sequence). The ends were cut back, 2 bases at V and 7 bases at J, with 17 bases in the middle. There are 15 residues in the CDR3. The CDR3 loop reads CAWSHLGQSTEKLFF. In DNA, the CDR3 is TGTGCCTGGAGTCACCTCGGGCAGAGTACTGAAAAACTGTTTTTT.

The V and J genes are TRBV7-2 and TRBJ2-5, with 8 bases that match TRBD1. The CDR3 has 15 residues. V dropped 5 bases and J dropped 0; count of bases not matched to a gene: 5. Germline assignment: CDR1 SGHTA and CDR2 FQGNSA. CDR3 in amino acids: CASSRGDRNQETQYF. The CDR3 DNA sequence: TGTGCCAGCAGCCGCGGGGACAGGAACCAAGAGACCCAGTACTTC.

As DNA, the CDR3 is TGTGCCAGCAGCCTATTGGGACAGGGGTACAATCAGCCCCAGCATTTT. Encoded protein: CASSLLGQGYNQPQHF. The gene calls are TRBV7-2 and TRBJ1-5; 10 bases match TRBD1. The trim removed 5 bases at V and 3 bases at J, leaving 7 bases unmatched. CDR1 SGHTA and CDR2 FQGNSA come from the germline V gene. This CDR3 comprises 16 residues.

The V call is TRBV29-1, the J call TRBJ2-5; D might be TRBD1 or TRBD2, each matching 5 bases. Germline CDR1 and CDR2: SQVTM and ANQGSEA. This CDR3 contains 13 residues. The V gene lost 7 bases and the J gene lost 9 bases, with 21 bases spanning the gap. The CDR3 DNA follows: TGCAGCGCCAGAGAGGCCCGAGGGGCGGCCCAGTACTTC. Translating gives CSAREARGAAQYF.

The CDR3 region has the DNA TGTGCCAGCAGCTTAGCGGGGAAGATCTACGAGCAGTACTTC. It translates to CASSLAGKIYEQYF. The chain recombines TRBV7-9 with TRBJ2-7; the D is unclear. The CDR3 consists of 14 residues. Germline V gene data show CDR1 as SEHNR and CDR2 as FQNEAQ (reference sequence). V lost 0 bases to trimming and J lost 3 bases, with 9 bases between them.

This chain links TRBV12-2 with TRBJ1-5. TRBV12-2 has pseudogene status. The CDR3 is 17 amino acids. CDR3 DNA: TGTGCAAGTCGCTTAGCGGCCATGGGACGGGATAATCAGCCCCAGCATTTT. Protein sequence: CASRLAAMGRDNQPQHF.

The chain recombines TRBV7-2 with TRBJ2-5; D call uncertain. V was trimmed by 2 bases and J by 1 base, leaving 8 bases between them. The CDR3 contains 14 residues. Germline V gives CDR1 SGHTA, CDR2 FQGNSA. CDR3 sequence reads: CASSLTLIQETQYF. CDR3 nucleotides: TGTGCCAGCAGCTTAACTCTCATCCAAGAGACCCAGTACTTC.

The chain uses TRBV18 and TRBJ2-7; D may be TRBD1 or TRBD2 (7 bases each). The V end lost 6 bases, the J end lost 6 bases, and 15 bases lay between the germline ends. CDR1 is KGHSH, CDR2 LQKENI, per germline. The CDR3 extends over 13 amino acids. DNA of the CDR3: TGTGCCAGCTCCCCTCAGGGGGGGACCGAGCAGTACTTC. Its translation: CASSPQGGTEQYF.

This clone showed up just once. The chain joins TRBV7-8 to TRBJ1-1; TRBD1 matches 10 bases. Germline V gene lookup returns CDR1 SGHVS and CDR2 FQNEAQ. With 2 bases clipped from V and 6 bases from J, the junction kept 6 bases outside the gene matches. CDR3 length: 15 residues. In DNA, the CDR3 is TGTGCCAGCAGCTTATTAGGGGACAGGGGCTCTGAAGCTTTCTTT. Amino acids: CASSLLGDRGSEAFF.

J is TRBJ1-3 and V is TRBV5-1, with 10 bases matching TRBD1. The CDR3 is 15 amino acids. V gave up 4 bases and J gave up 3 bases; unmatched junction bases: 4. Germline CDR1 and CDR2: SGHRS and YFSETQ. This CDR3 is CASSHGQGDGNTIYF. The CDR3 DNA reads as TGCGCCAGCAGCCACGGACAGGGGGATGGAAACACCATATATTTT.

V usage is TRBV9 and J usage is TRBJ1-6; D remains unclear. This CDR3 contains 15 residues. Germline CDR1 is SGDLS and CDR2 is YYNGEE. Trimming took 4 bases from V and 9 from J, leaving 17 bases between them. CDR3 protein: CASSPHSGVSSPLHF. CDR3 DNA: TGTGCCAGCAGCCCCCATTCGGGTGTGAGTTCACCCCTCCACTTT.

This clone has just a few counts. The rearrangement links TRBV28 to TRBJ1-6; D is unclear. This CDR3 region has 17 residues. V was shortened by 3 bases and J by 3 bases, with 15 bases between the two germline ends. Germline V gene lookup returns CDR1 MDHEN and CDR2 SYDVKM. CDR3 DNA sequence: TGTGCCAGCAGTTTGGCGGGTCGCGGAGGCTATAATTCACCCCTCCACTTT. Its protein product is CASSLAGRGGYNSPLHF.

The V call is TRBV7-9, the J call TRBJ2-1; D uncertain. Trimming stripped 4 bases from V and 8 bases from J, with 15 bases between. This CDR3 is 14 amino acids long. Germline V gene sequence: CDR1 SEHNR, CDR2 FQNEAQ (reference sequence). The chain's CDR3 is CASSSGPRGDEQFF. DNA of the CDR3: TGTGCCAGCAGCTCCGGGCCACGTGGAGATGAGCAGTTCTTC.